The entry below describes one TCR beta chain. The source of the sample is a study of blood T cell repertoires in COVID-19. About the study: PBMCs, B-cell-depleted T cells, or T cells provided the cDNA or gDNA that made up the material.

The method was immunoSEQ multiplex PCR; TCRdb's version includes in-frame clones alone and lacks a portion of them. The sample contains some 130,000 clones, approximately 90% of which appear only once. V lost 9 bases, J lost 0 bases, and 10 bases lay in between. The CDR3 is 13 residues long. Germline CDR1 and CDR2: LNHDA and SQIVND (reference sequence). This sequence was found in a man aged 60 to 75 with COVID-19, enrolled during active disease. The chain is built from TRBV19 and TRBJ2-3; weak D call: TRBD1 (6 bases). Input material: peripheral blood. The CDR3 coding sequence is TGTGCCAGCGGACAGACTAGCACAGATACGCAGTATTTT. Amino acid sequence: CASGQTSTDTQYF.